This entry is about one T cell receptor (beta chain). This clonotype has at least ten counts. Its antigen remains unidentified. No per-base quality is available; no much larger clone lies one base away. Library creation used 5' RACE. Sequencing instrument: Illumina HiSeq 2000. Template switching added a universal primer binding site, and the final cDNA carried a unique molecular identifier that allowed TCR cDNA molecules to be counted accurately. First-strand cDNA for TCR alpha and beta chains was synthesized from specific primers in the conserved constant-segment region. Each cDNA library was double barcoded, with a SMART-Mk sample barcode plus Illumina barcodes, to control for contamination. TruSeq adapter sequences, together with Illumina sample barcodes, were added in two successive PCR steps. Sequencing of the TCR alpha and beta cDNA libraries was done on the Illumina HiSeq platform using custom primers. The paper's data handling went like this. Raw reads were processed with MiGEC to extract unique molecular identifiers, and MiXCR was used to determine CDR3 positions. Recombination models were inferred per individual with the repgenHMM and IGoR tools using an EM algorithm. The tcR package in R was used for shared clonotype analysis, with sharing normalized by the product of cloneset sizes. To study raw recombination free of thymic and clonal selection effects, out-of-frame nonproductive sequences were analyzed. The raw public reads went through TCRdb reprocessing: fastp at Q25, MiXCR clone calling, in-frame beta chains kept. CDR3 protein sequences are deduplicated, and each keeps its most common genes and DNA. The V and J calls and clone size come from TCRdb's table, not from the authors' own analysis. This sample lists some 230,000 distinct CDR3 sequences; roughly 7.1% were detected once. Of the sample, 14% to 15% falls within the top ten clones.

The sample originates from a study of identical twins (dated by TCRdb to 2016 to 2018). About the full investigation: TCR alpha and beta repertoires from monozygotic twins, unrelated adults of various ages and cord blood were deep-sequenced to test whether fetal clonotypes persist. Replicate twin experiments were performed at different times using different library preparation protocols to rule out contamination. Overall results and qualifications from the work: Out-of-frame TCR alpha sharing in monozygotic twins was systematically underestimated by recombination models, whereas sharing between unrelated individuals was in agreement with the recombination models. Abundant cord blood beta clonotypes had fewer insertions, young adult naive repertoires showed a similar but weaker trend, and memory repertoires showed no such trend. Because the same donors could not be followed over many years, conclusions were based on cross-sectional statistical analysis. Compared with coincidental sharing between unrelated individuals, an excess of low generation-probability sequences was observed among out-of-frame TCR alpha sequences shared between twins. Invariant T cells such as MAIT and iNKT could partly confound zero-insertion analyses, though diverse VJ usage argued against this for most clonotypes. In beta out-of-frame sequences, excess twin sharing was weaker, because having fewer shared sequences lowered the signal-to-noise ratio.

Every donor was a healthy Caucasian. The twin cohort consisted of three pairs of female monozygotic twins, all aged roughly 18 to 29 years. Positive isolation kits from Invitrogen were used to isolate CD4+ and CD8+ T cell populations. These data were likewise used in another study, on T cells expressing NK-cell markers. As the second publication notes: TCR beta-chain repertoires were profiled in sorted CD3+CD56+NKG2C+, CD3+CD56+NKG2C- and CD3+CD56-NKG2C+ T-cell subsets from about 8 donors. Seven of the eight sequenced donors were HCMV-seropositive and one was HCMV-seronegative. To restrict sorting to alphabetaTCR-expressing T cells, an anti-gammadeltaTCR antibody was added in several experiments. In 5 to 7 donors, the dominant CD3+CD56+NKG2C+ clonotypes ranked among the top 10 CD8+ clonotypes, making up roughly 1.0-7.5% of CD8+ T cells. Those dominant clonotypes were again the most abundant among CD3+CD56-NKG2C+ cells in a handful of donors, at about 28.3-65%. Whether the expanded NKG2C-expressing T cell clones were specific for HCMV antigens was left unclear. Randomly selected healthy volunteers, three men and five women, were used as the eight sequenced donors. HCMV-specific IgG was detected in serum with a commercial ELISA kit to determine HCMV serostatus. MIGEC was used to demultiplex reads and group reads by UMI, and MiTCR was used to assemble and quantify clonotypes. To remove erroneous sequences, TCR cDNA sequences were retained only when supported by two or more reads. Downstream repertoire analysis used the tcR package, and clonotypes were matched across fractions by CDR3 nucleotide sequence plus V segment. VDJmatch was used to annotate antigen specificity against VDJdb, with one amino acid substitution allowed in CDR3.

The receptor was isolated from a woman aged 18-35 years in good health. Material: CD8+ T cells sorted from blood.

For the CDR3, the sequence is CASTPGSNTEAFF. The nucleotide sequence is TGTGCCAGCACCCCGGGGTCCAACACTGAAGCTTTCTTT. This chain is built from TRBV27 and TRBJ1-1; no D segment can be confidently identified. Relative to germline, V is 7 bases shorter and J is 2 bases shorter, with 11 bases between their ends. Reading from cysteine to phenylalanine, the CDR3 counts 13 amino acids. Here the CDR3 DNA is all that survives: 39 bases in frame from base 1. CDR1 and CDR2 were assigned from the germline V gene (reference sequence) as MNHEY and SMNVEV.